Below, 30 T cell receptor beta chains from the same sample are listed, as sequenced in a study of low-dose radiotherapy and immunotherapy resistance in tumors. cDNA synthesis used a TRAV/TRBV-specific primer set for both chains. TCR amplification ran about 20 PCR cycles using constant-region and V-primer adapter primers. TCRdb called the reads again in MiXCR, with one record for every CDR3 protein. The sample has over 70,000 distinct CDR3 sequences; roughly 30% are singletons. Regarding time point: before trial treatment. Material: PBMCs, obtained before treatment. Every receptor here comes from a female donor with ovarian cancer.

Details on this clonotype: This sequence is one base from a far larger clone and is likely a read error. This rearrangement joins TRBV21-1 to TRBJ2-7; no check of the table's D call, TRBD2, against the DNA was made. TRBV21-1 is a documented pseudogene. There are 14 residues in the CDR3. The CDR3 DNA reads TGTGCCAGCAGATGGGGGACTAGCAGGCATGAGCAGTACTTC. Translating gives CASRWGTSRHEQYF.

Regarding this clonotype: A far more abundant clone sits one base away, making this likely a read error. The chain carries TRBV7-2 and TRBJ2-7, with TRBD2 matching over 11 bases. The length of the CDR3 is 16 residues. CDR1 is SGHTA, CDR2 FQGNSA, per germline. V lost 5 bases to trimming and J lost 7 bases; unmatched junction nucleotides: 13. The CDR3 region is CASSPQLAGAGNEQYF. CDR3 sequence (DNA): TGTGCCAGCAGCCCCCAACTAGCGGGAGCTGGCAATGAGCAGTACTTC.

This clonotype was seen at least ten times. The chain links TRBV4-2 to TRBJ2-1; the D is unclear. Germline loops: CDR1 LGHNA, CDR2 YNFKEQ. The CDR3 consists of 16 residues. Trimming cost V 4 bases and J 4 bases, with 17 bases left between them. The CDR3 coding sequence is TGTGCCAGCAGCCGTACGACCGCAGGACGGTACAATGAGCAGTTCTTC. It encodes CASSRTTAGRYNEQFF.

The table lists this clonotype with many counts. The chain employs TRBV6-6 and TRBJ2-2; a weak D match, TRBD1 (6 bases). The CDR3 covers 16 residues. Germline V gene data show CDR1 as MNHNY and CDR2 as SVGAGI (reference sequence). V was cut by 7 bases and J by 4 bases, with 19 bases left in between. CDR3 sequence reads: CASNPVTLGATGELFF. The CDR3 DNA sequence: TGTGCCAGCAACCCCGTTACGCTGGGGGCCACCGGGGAGCTGTTTTTT.

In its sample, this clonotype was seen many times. The CDR3 is CAWKAWLFNQPQHF. The CDR3 region has the DNA TGTGCCTGGAAAGCGTGGCTTTTCAATCAGCCCCAGCATTTT. V is TRBV30 and J is TRBJ1-5; no clear D. CDR1 and CDR2 from the germline V gene are GTSNPN and SVGIG (reference sequence). This CDR3 is built from 14 residues. V lost 4 bases, J lost 3 bases, and 13 bases lay in between.

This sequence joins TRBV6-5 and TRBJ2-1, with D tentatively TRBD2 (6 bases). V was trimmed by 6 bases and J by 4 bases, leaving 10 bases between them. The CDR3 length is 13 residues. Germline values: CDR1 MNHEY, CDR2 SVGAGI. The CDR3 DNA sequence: TGTGCCAGCAGGCGGGGCCCGTACAATGAGCAGTTCTTC. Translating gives CASRRGPYNEQFF.

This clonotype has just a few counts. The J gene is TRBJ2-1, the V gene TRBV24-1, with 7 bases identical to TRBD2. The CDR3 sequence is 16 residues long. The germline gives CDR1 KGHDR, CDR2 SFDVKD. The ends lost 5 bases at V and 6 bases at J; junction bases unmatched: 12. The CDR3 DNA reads TGTGCCACCAGTGTCCAAGCGGGATCAGTCCTCAATGAGCAGTTCTTC. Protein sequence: CATSVQAGSVLNEQFF.

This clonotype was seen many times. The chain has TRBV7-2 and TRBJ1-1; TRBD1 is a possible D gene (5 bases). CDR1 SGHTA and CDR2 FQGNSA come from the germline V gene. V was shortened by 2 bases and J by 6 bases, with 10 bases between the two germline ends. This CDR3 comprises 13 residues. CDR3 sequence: CASSLQGKAEAFF. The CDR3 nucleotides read TGTGCCAGCAGCTTACAGGGCAAGGCTGAAGCTTTCTTT.

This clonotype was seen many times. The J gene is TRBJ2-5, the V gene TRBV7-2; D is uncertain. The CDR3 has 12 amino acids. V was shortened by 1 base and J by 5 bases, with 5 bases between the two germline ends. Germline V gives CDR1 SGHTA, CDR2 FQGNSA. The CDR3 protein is CASSLGRETQYF. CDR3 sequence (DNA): TGTGCCAGCAGCTTAGGACGGGAGACCCAGTACTTC.

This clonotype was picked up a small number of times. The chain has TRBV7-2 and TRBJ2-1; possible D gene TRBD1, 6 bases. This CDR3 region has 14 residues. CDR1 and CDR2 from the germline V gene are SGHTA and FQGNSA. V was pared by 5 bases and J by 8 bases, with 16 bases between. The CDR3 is CASSRDKNRDEQFF. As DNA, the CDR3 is TGTGCCAGCAGCCGAGATAAAAACAGGGATGAGCAGTTCTTC.

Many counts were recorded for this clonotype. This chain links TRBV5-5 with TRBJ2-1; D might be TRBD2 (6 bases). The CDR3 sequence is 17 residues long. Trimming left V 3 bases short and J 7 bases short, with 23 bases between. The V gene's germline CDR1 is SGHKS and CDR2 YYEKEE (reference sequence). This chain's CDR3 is CASSSSLYRTTGNEQFF. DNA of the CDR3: TGTGCCAGCAGCTCCTCTCTATACCGGACTACTGGGAATGAGCAGTTCTTC.

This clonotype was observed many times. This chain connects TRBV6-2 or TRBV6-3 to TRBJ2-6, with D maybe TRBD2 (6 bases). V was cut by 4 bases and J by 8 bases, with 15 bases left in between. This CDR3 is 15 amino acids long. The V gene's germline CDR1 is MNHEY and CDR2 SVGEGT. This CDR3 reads CASSWGRGRTNVLTF. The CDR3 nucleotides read TGTGCCAGCAGTTGGGGACGGGGGAGGACCAACGTCCTGACTTTC.

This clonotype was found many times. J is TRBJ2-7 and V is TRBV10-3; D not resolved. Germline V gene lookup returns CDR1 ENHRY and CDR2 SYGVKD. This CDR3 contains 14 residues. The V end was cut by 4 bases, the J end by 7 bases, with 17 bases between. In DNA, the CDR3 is TGTGCCATCAGTGGAGCCAGCTTAGGTGGAGAGCAGTACTTC. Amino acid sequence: CAISGASLGGEQYF.

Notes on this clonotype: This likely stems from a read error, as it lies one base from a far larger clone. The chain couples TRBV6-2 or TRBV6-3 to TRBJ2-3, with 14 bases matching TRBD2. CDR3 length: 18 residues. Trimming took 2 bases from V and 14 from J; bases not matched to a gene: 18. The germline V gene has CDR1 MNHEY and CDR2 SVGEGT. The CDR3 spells CASSYPTSGGANTGELYF. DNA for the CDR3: TGTGCCAGCAGTTACCCGACTAGCGGGGGGGCGAACACCGGGGAGCTGTATTTT.

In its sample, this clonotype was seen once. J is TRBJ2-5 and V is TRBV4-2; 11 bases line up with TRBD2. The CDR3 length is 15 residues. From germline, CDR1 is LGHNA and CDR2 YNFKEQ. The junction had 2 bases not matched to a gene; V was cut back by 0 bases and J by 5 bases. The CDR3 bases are TGTGCCAGCAGCCAAGAAGTAGCGGGAGGGGAGACCCAGTACTTC. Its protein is CASSQEVAGGETQYF.

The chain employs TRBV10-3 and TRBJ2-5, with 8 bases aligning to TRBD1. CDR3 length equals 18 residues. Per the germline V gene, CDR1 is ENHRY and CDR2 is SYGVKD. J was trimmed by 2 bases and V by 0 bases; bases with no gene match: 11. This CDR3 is CAISESTSDRAGQETQYF. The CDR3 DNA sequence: TGTGCCATCAGTGAGTCCACCTCGGACAGGGCGGGGCAAGAGACCCAGTACTTC.

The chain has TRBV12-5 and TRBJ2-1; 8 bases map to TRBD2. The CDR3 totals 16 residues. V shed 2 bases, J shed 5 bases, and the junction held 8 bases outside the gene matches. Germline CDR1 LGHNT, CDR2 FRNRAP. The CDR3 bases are TGTGCTAGTGGTTTGCCACGGGGGACTAGGAACAATGAGCAGTTCTTC. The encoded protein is CASGLPRGTRNNEQFF.

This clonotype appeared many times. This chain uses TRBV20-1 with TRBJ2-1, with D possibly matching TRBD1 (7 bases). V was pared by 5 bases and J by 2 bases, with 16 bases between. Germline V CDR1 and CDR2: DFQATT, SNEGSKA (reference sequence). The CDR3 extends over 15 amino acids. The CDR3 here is CSALPRGEPYNEQFF. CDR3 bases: TGCAGTGCTTTACCCAGGGGGGAACCCTACAATGAGCAGTTCTTC.

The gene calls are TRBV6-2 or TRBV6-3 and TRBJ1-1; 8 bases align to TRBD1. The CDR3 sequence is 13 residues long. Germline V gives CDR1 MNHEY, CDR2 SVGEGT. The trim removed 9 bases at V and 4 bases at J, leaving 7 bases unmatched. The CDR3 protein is CASPTGESTEAFF. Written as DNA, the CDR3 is TGTGCCAGTCCGACAGGGGAGAGCACTGAAGCTTTCTTT.

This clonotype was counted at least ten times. The CDR3 DNA reads TGTGCCAGCAGCTTATACCGACAGGGACTTGGCTATGGCTACACCTTC. The encoded protein is CASSLYRQGLGYGYTF. This chain joins TRBV7-9 and TRBJ1-2, with 7 bases identical to TRBD1. V was clipped by 2 bases and J by 4 bases; unmatched bases: 10. Per the germline V gene, CDR1 is SEHNR and CDR2 is FQNEAQ (reference sequence). This CDR3 contains 16 residues.

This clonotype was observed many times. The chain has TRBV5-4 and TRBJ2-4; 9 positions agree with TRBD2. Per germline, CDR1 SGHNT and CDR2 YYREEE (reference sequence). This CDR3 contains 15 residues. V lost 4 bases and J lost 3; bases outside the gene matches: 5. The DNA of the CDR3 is TGTGCCAGCAGCCCTAAGCGGGGGGTCAAAAACATTCAGTACTTC. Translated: CASSPKRGVKNIQYF.

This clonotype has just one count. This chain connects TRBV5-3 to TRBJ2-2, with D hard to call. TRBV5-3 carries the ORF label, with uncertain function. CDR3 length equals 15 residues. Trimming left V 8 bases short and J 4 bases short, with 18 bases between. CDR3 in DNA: TGTGCCAGCAGCGTCCAACGTGGGCCCACCGGGGAGCTGTTTTTT. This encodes CASSVQRGPTGELFF.

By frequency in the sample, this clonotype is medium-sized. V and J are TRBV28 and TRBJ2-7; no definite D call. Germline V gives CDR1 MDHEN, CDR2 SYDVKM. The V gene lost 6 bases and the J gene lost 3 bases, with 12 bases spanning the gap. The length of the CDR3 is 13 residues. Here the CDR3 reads CASSRQDGYEQYF. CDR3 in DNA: TGTGCCAGCAGCCGTCAGGACGGCTACGAGCAGTACTTC.

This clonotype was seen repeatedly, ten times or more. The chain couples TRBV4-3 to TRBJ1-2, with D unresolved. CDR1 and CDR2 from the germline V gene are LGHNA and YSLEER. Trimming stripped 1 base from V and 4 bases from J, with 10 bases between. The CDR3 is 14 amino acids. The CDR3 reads CASSQGVGAYGYTF. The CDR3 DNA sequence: TGCGCCAGCAGCCAAGGCGTCGGTGCCTATGGCTACACCTTC.

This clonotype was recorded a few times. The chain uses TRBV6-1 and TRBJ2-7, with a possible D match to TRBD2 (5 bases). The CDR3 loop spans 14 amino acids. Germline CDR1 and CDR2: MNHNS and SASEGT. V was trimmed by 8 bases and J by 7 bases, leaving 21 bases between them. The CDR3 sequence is CASQLERTMGEQYF. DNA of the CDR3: TGTGCCAGCCAACTCGAGCGGACCATGGGGGAGCAGTACTTC.

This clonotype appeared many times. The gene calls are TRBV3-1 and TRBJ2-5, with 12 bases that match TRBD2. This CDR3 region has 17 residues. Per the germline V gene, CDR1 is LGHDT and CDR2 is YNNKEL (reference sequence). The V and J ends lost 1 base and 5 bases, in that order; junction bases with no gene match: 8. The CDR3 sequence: CASSQVLAGGRTETQYF. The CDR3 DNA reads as TGTGCCAGCAGCCAAGTTCTAGCGGGAGGGCGGACGGAGACCCAGTACTTC.

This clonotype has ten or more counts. CDR3 sequence: CASSLSQGPTDTQYF. CDR3 nucleotide sequence: TGTGCCAGCAGCTTGTCCCAGGGCCCCACAGATACGCAGTATTTT. The chain links TRBV5-4 to TRBJ2-3; D is perhaps TRBD1 (5 bases). CDR3 length equals 15 residues. Trimming took off 1 base at V and 2 bases at J, with 11 bases between the two ends. Germline CDR1 reads SGHNT; CDR2 reads YYREEE (reference sequence). Using reference TRBV5-4 and TRBJ2-3 for the parts outside the CDR3, the full variable domain is ETGVTQSPTHLIKTRGQQVTLRCSSQSGHNTVSWYQQALGQGPQFIFQYYREEENGRGNFPPRFSGLQFPNYSSELNVNALELDDSALYLCASSLSQGPTDTQYFGPGTRLTVL.

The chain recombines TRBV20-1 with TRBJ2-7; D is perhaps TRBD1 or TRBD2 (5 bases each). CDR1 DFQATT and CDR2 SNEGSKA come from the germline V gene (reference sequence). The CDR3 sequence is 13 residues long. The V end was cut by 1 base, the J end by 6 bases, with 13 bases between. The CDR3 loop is CSARGGGESEQYF. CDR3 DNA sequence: TGCAGTGCTAGAGGTGGGGGAGAGTCCGAGCAGTACTTC.

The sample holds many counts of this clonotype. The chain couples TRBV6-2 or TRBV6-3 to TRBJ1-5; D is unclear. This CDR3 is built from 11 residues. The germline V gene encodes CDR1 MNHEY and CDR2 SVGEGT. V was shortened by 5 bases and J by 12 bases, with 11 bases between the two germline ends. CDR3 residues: CASSERQNQHF. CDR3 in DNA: TGTGCCAGCAGTGAAAGGCAAAACCAGCATTTT.

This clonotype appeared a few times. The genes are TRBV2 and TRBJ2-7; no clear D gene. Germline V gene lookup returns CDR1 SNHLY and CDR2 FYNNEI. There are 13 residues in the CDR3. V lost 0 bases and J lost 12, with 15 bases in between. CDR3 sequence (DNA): TGTGCCAGCAGTGAAGCGGGCTACAACGTGGGGTACTTC. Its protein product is CASSEAGYNVGYF.